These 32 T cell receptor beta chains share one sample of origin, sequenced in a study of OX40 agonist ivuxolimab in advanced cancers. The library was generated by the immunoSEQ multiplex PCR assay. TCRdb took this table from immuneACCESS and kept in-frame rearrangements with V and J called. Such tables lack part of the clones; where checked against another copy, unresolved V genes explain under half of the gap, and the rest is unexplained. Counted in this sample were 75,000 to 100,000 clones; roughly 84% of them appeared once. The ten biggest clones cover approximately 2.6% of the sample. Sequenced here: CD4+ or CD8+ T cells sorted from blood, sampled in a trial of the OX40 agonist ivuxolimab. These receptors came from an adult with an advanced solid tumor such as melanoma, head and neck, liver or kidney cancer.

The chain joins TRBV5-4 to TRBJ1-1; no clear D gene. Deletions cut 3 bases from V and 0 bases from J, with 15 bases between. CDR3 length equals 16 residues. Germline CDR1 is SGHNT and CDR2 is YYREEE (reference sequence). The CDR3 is CASSSPDLFLNTEAFF. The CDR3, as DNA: TGTGCCAGCAGCTCCCCTGACCTTTTTTTGAACACTGAAGCTTTCTTT.

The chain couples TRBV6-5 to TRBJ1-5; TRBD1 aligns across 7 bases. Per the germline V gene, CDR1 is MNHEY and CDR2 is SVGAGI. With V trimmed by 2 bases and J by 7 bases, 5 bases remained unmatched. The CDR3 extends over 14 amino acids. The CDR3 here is CASSYLTGFQPQHF. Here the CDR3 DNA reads TGTGCCAGCAGTTACCTGACAGGGTTCCAGCCCCAGCATTTT.

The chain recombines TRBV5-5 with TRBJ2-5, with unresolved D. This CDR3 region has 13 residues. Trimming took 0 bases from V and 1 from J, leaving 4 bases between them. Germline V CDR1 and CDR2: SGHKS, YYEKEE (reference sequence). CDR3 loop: CASSLVGQETQYF. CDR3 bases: TGTGCCAGCAGCTTGGTGGGCCAAGAGACCCAGTACTTC.

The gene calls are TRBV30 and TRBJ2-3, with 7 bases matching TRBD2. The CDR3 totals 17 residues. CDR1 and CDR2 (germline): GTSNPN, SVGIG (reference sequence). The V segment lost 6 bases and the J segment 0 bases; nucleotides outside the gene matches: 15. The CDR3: CACSVGRTRASTDTQYF. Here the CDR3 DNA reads TGTGCCTGTTCGGTGGGGAGGACTAGGGCGAGCACAGATACGCAGTATTTT.

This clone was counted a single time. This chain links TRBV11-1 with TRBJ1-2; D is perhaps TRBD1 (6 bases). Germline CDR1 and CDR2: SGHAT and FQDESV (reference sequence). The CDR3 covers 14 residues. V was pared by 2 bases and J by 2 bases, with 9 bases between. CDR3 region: CASSLYGGNYGYTF. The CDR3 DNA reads TGTGCCAGCAGCTTATACGGGGGCAACTATGGCTACACCTTC.

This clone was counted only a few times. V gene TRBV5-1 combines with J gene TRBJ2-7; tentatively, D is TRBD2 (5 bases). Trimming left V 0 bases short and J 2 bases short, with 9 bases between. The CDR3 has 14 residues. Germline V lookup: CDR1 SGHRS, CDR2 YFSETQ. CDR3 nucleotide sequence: TGCGCCAGCAGCTTGGCCGGGGATCCCTACGAGCAGTACTTC. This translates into CASSLAGDPYEQYF.

Here the CDR3 DNA reads TGTGCCAGCAGTTATGCAACCGCTCAATCGAACACTGAAGCTTTCTTT. This translates into CASSYATAQSNTEAFF. This chain joins TRBV28 and TRBJ1-1; D call uncertain. The CDR3 length is 16 residues. V was clipped by 4 bases and J by 1 base, with 16 bases between them. Germline loops: CDR1 MDHEN, CDR2 SYDVKM. Combining the CDR3 with reference TRBV28 and TRBJ1-1 gives the whole variable domain DVKVTQSSRYLVKRTGEKVFLECVQDMDHENMFWYRQDPGLGLRLIYFSYDVKMKEKGDIPEGYSVSREKKERFSLILESASTNQTSMYLCASSYATAQSNTEAFFGQGTRLTVV.

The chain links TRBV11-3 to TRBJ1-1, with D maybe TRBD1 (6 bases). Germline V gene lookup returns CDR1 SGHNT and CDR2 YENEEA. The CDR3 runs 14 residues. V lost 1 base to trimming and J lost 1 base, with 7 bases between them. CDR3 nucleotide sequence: TGTGCCAGCAGCTTAGCAGGGGAGAACACTGAAGCTTTCTTT. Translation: CASSLAGENTEAFF.

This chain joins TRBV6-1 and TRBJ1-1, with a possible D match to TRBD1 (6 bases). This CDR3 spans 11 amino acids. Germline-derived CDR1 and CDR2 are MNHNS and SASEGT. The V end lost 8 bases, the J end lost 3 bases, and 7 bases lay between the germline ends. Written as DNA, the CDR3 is TGTGCCAGCTGGGGGCACACTGAAGCTTTCTTT. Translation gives CASWGHTEAFF.

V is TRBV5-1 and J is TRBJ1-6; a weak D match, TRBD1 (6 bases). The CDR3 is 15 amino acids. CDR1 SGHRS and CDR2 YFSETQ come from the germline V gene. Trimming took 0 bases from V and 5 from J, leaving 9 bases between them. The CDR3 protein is CASSLEGGNNSPLHF. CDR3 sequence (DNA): TGCGCCAGCAGCTTGGAAGGGGGGAATAATTCACCCCTCCACTTT.

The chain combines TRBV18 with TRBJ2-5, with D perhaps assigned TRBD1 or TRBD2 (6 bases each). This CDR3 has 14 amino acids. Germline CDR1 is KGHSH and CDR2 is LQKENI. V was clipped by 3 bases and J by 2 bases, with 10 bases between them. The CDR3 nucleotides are TGTGCCAGCTCACCGGGGGGCTTGCAAGAGACCCAGTACTTC. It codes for CASSPGGLQETQYF.

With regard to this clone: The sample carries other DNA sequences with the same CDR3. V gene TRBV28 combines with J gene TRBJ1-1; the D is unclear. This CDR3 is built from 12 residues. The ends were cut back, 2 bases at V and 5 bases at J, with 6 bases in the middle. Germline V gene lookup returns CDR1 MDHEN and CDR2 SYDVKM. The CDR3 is CASSLVRTEAFF. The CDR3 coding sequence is TGTGCCAGCAGTTTAGTAAGGACTGAAGCTTTCTTT.

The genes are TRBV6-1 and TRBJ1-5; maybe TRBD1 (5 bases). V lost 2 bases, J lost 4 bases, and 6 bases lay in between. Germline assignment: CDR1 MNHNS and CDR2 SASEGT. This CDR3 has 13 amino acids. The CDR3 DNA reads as TGTGCCAGCAGTGAATGGGGGAATCAGCCCCAGCATTTT. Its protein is CASSEWGNQPQHF.

The DNA of the CDR3 is TGTGCCAGCAGTTTAGAGCGGGGGGTAGGGCGAATTGAGCAGTTCTTC. It codes for CASSLERGVGRIEQFF. The chain employs TRBV28 and TRBJ2-1, with 9 positions matching TRBD2. Trimming removed 2 bases from V and 9 bases from J; junction bases left unmatched: 11. The CDR3 covers 16 residues. Germline V gene lookup returns CDR1 MDHEN and CDR2 SYDVKM.

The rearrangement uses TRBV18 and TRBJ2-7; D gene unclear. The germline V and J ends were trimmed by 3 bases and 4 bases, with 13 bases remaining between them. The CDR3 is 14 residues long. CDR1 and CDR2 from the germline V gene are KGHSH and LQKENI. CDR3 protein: CASSPGVVPYEQYV. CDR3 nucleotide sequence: TGTGCCAGCTCACCTGGGGTCGTCCCTTACGAGCAGTACGTC.

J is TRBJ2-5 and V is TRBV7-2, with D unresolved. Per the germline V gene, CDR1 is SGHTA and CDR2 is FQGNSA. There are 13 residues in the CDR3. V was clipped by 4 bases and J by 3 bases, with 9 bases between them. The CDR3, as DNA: TGTGCCAGCAGCTCGTACGTGGAAGAGACCCAGTACTTC. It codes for CASSSYVEETQYF.

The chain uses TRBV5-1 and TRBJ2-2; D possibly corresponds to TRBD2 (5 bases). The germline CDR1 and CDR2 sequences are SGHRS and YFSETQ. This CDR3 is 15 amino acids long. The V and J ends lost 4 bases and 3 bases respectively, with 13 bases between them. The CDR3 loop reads CASSPRAGDTGELFF. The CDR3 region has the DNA TGCGCCAGCAGCCCGAGGGCCGGCGACACCGGGGAGCTGTTTTTT.

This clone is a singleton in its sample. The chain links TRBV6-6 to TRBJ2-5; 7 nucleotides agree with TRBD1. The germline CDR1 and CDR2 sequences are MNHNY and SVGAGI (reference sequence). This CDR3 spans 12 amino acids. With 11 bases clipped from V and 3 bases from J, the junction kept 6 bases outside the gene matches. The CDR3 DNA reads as TGTGCCGCAACGGACAGGAAAGAGACCCAGTACTTC. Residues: CAATDRKETQYF.

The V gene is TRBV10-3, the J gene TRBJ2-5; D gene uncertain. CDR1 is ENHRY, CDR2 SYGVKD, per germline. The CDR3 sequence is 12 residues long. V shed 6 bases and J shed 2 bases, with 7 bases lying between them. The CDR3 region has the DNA TGTGCCATCAGGGACCAACAAGAGACCCAGTACTTC. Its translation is CAIRDQQETQYF.

The CDR3: CASSREQGLTGYTF. The CDR3 region has the DNA TGTGCCAGCTCACGAGAACAGGGACTCACTGGCTACACCTTC. The chain couples TRBV18 to TRBJ1-2; tentative D call: TRBD1 (6 bases). The CDR3 is 14 residues long. V was pared by 4 bases and J by 7 bases, with 16 bases between. The germline V gene encodes CDR1 KGHSH and CDR2 LQKENI.

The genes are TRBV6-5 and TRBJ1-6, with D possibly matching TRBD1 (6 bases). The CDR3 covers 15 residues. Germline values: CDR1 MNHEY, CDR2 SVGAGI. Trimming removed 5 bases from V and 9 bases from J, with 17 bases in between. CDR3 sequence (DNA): TGTGCCAGCAGTCCCTCGGGGGGGCTCACTTCACCCCTCCACTTT. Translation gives CASSPSGGLTSPLHF.

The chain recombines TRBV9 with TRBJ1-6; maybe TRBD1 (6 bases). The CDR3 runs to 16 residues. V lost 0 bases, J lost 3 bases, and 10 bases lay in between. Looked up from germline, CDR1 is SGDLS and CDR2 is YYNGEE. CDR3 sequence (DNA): TGTGCCAGCAGCGTAGCAGAGACAGGCTATAATTCACCCCTCCACTTT. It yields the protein CASSVAETGYNSPLHF.

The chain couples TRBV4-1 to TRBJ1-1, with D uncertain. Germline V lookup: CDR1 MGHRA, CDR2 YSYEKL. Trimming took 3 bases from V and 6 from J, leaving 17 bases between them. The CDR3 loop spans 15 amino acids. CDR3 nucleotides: TGCGCCAGCAGCCAGACCCCCTCGGTGTTAGCTGAAGCTTTCTTT. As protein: CASSQTPSVLAEAFF.

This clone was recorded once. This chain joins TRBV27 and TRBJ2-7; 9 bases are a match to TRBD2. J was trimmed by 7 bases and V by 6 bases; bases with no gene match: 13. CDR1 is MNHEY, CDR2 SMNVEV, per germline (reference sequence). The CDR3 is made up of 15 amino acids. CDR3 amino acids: CASRMGGGGSSEQYF. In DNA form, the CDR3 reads TGTGCCAGCAGAATGGGCGGGGGGGGCTCGTCGGAGCAGTACTTC.

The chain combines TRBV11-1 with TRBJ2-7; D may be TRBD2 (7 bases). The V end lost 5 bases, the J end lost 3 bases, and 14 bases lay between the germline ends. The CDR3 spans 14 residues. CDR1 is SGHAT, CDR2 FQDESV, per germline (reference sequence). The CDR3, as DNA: TGTGCCAGCAGCCAGCGGGACAACCGCTACGAGCAGTACTTC. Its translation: CASSQRDNRYEQYF.

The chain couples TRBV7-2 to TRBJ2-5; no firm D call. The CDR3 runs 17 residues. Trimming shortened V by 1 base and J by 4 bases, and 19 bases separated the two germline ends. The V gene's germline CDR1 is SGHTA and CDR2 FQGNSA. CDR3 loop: CASSLGVTLGPIETQYF. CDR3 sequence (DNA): TGTGCCAGCAGCTTAGGGGTGACCTTAGGACCCATAGAGACCCAGTACTTC.

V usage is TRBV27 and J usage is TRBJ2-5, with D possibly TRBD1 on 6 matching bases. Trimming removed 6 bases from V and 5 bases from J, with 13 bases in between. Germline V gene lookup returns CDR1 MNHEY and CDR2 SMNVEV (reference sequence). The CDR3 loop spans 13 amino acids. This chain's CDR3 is CASRRFQGETQYF. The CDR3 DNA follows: TGTGCCAGCAGGAGATTTCAGGGGGAGACCCAGTACTTC.

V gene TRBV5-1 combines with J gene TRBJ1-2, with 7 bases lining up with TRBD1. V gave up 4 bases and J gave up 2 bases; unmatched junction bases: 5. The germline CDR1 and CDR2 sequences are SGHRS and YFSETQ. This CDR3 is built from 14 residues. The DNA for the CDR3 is TGCGCCAGCAGCCCCGAGGGGGCGAACTATGGCTACACCTTC. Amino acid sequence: CASSPEGANYGYTF. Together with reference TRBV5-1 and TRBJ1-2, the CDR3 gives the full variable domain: KAGVTQTPRYLIKTRGQQVTLSCSPISGHRSVSWYQQTPGQGLQFLFEYFSETQRNKGNFPGRFSGRQFSNSRSEMNVSTLELGDSALYLCASSPEGANYGYTFGSGTRLTVV.

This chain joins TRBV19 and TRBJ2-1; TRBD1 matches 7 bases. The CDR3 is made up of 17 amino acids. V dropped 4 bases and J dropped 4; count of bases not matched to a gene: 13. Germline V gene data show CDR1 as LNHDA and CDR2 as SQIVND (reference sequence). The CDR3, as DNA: TGTGCCAGTAGTACCCGCAGACAGGGTCTTGTATACAATGAGCAGTTCTTC. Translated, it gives CASSTRRQGLVYNEQFF. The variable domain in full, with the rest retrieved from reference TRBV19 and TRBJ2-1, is DGGITQSPKYLFRKEGQNVTLSCEQNLNHDAMYWYRQDPGQGLRLIYYSQIVNDFQKGDIAEGYSVSREKKESFPLTVTSAQKNPTAFYLCASSTRRQGLVYNEQFFGPGTRLTVL.

The CDR3 protein is CASSLTSGYTTDTQYF. In DNA form, the CDR3 reads TGTGCCAGCAGTTTAACTAGCGGGTATACCACAGATACGCAGTATTTT. The V call is TRBV27, the J call TRBJ2-3; TRBD2 matches at 9 bases. Germline V CDR1 and CDR2: MNHEY, SMNVEV (reference sequence). Unmatched junction bases numbered 5, after V lost 2 bases and J lost 2 bases. This CDR3 has 16 residues.

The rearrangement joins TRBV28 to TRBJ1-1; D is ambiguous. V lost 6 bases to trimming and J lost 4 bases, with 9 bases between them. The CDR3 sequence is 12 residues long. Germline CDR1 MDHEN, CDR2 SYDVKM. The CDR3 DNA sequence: TGTGCCAGCAGCTCACCCCCCACTGAAGCTTTCTTT. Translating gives CASSSPPTEAFF.

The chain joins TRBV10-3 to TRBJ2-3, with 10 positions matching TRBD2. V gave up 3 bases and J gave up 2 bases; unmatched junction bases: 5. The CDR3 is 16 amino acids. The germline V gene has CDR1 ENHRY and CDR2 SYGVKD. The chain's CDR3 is CAISEALAGATDTQYF. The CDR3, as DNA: TGTGCCATCAGTGAAGCCCTAGCGGGGGCCACAGATACGCAGTATTTT.